The present T cell receptor (beta chain) was sequenced within a study of OX40 agonist ivuxolimab in advanced cancers. On the study more broadly: At 0.01 to 10 mg/kg, ivuxolimab was administered intravenously to patients every 2 weeks. Findings of the study overall: Dosing at 0.1 to 3.0 mg/kg was accompanied by clonal expansion of CD4+ and CD8+ blood T cells by week 6.

This clone was observed a few times. Its antigen is unidentified. Sequenced by immunoSEQ multiplex PCR; TCRdb stores in-frame clones only, minus some. The data hold some 100,000 clones, with 91% observed a single time. Trimming pared 4 bases from V and 8 bases from J, leaving 12 bases between. CDR3 length: 14 residues. This receptor was taken from an adult with an advanced solid tumor such as melanoma, head and neck, liver or kidney cancer. The sequencing here drew on CD4+ or CD8+ T cells sorted from blood, taken in a trial of the OX40 agonist ivuxolimab. The chain links TRBV23-1 to TRBJ1-6; D remains unclear. TRBV23-1 is filed as an ORF, its function uncertain. The CDR3 reads CASSLSAFHSPLHF. The DNA for the CDR3 is TGCGCCAGCAGTCTGTCCGCATTTCATTCACCCCTCCACTTT.